This TCR beta chain was identified during a study of blood T cell repertoires in COVID-19. On the study more broadly: T cells, B-cell-depleted T cells, or PBMCs supplied cDNA or gDNA.

Clones were sequenced by immunoSEQ multiplex PCR, and TCRdb holds only the in-frame ones, with some missing. The repertoire has some 100,000 clones, 85% to 90% of them found once; the top ten carry approximately 8%. After removal of 0 bases from V and 12 bases from J, the junction contained 10 bases not matched to a gene. The CDR3 loop spans 15 amino acids. The germline V gene encodes CDR1 SGHRS and CDR2 YFSETQ. The origin of this receptor is a man between 65 and 85 years old who had recovered from COVID-19. J is TRBJ2-1 and V is TRBV5-1; 9 nucleotides match TRBD2. The sample was peripheral blood. Written as DNA, the CDR3 is TGCGCCAGCAGCTTGGCCTCTAGCGGGGCTAACGGGCAGTTCTTC. Translating gives CASSLASSGANGQFF.